The 30 T cell receptor beta chains below come from one sample, sequenced in a study of cytomegalovirus exposure and HLA in healthy donors. 13 Jbeta primers and 60 Vbeta primers were used for the PCR. Sequenced by immunoSEQ multiplex PCR; TCRdb stores in-frame clones only, minus some. The sample contains more than 85,000 clones, 75% to 85% of which appear only once. The specimen was PBMCs. Receptor source: a female donor in good health and CMV-seropositive.

This chain links TRBV4-3 with TRBJ2-1, with TRBD2 identical over 15 bases. The length of the CDR3 is 17 residues. In germline, CDR1 is LGHNA, CDR2 YSLEER. V lost 1 base, J lost 4 bases, and 2 bases stayed unmatched. CDR3 bases: TGCGCCAGCAGCCAAGGGACTAGCGGGGGGGTTTACAATGAGCAGTTCTTC. Protein product: CASSQGTSGGVYNEQFF.

Notes on this clone: One junction end does not reproduce the germline sequence, and a read error may be involved. The V and J genes are TRBV6-5 and TRBJ2-7; D perhaps matches TRBD2 (5 bases). Germline-derived CDR1 and CDR2 are MNHEY and SVGAGI. The CDR3 contains 16 residues. The CDR3 DNA sequence: TGTGCCCGCAGTTACTCGAACCCCTTGGAGGACTACGAGCAGTACTTC. Amino acid sequence: CARSYSNPLEDYEQYF.

The V gene is TRBV5-4, the J gene TRBJ2-7, with 10 bases lining up with TRBD2. After removal of 4 bases from V and 5 bases from J, the junction contained 3 bases not matched to a gene. This CDR3 has 13 residues. Germline-derived CDR1 and CDR2 are SGHNT and YYREEE (reference sequence). Here the CDR3 DNA reads TGTGCCAGCAGCATCGGGACTAGCGACGAGCAGTACTTC. Translating gives CASSIGTSDEQYF.

This clone came up once. The chain links TRBV11-3 to TRBJ2-2; the D is unclear. V was shortened by 3 bases and J by 4 bases, with 3 bases between the two germline ends. The germline gives CDR1 SGHNT, CDR2 YENEEA. This CDR3 spans 12 amino acids. Written as DNA, the CDR3 is TGTGCCAGCAGCTTCCGCACCGGGGAGCTGTTTTTT. It specifies CASSFRTGELFF.

The rearrangement joins TRBV7-9 to TRBJ1-1, with D unresolved. Per germline, CDR1 SEHNR and CDR2 FQNEAQ (reference sequence). The CDR3 loop spans 13 amino acids. Trimming stripped 5 bases from V and 0 bases from J, with 7 bases between. The CDR3 bases are TGTGCCAGCAGCCCCCCCATGAACACTGAAGCTTTCTTT. Its translation: CASSPPMNTEAFF.

This sequence joins TRBV28 and TRBJ2-3; 7 positions agree with TRBD2. CDR1 is MDHEN and CDR2 is SYDVKM in the germline V gene. CDR3 length equals 15 residues. V shed 2 bases and J 4 bases; nucleotides not matched to a gene: 6. The CDR3 DNA is TGTGCCAGCAGTTTAAGGGAGGGCGACGCAGATACGCAGTATTTT. Its protein is CASSLREGDADTQYF.

Turning to this clone: One end of the junction is discordant with germline, which a read error may explain. CDR3 sequence: CSSSTYYEQYF. The CDR3 region has the DNA TGTTCCAGCAGCACCTACTACGAGCAGTACTTC. The gene calls are TRBV7-9 and TRBJ2-7; no reliable D call. This CDR3 region has 11 residues. In germline, CDR1 is SEHNR, CDR2 FQNEAQ (reference sequence).

J is TRBJ2-5 and V is TRBV7-9; 9 nucleotides match TRBD1. The CDR3 is made up of 15 amino acids. The germline V gene encodes CDR1 SEHNR and CDR2 FQNEAQ (reference sequence). The ends lost 5 bases at V and 4 bases at J; junction bases unmatched: 8. CDR3 sequence (DNA): TGTGCCAGCAGCCCCCGGGACAGGGCACCAGAGACCCAGTACTTC. The encoded protein is CASSPRDRAPETQYF.

The chain links TRBV2 to TRBJ1-5; TRBD1 matches 7 bases. The CDR3 spans 18 residues. Trimming at V came to 7 bases and at J to 0 bases, leaving 15 bases not matched to a gene. The germline V gene encodes CDR1 SNHLY and CDR2 FYNNEI. CDR3: CASNGDSDNPYSNQPQHF. DNA for the CDR3: TGTGCCAGCAACGGGGACAGCGACAACCCATATAGCAATCAGCCCCAGCATTTT. The full variable domain, with the rest looked up from reference TRBV2 and TRBJ1-5, is EPEVTQTPSHQVTQMGQEVILRCVPISNHLYFYWYRQILGQKVEFLVSFYNNEISEKSEIFDDQFSVERPDGSNFTLKIRSTKLEDSAMYFCASNGDSDNPYSNQPQHFGDGTRLSIL.

The rearrangement uses TRBV7-2 and TRBJ1-2; D uncertain. Trimming removed 2 bases from V and 1 base from J, with 8 bases in between. The CDR3 extends over 14 amino acids. Germline values: CDR1 SGHTA, CDR2 FQGNSA. CDR3 bases: TGTGCCAGCAGCTTACAGGCTGATAACTATGGCTACACCTTC. It codes for CASSLQADNYGYTF.

V usage is TRBV19 and J usage is TRBJ1-5, with D possibly being TRBD1 (5 bases). The CDR3 is made up of 15 amino acids. Germline CDR1 is LNHDA and CDR2 is SQIVND (reference sequence). V was pared by 2 bases and J by 0 bases, with 8 bases between. The CDR3 here is CASSIWGGSNQPQHF. CDR3 DNA: TGTGCCAGTAGTATATGGGGGGGTAGCAATCAGCCCCAGCATTTT.

The rearrangement links TRBV4-1 to TRBJ1-3; unclear D gene. The V gene's germline CDR1 is MGHRA and CDR2 YSYEKL. CDR3 length equals 20 residues. The V and J ends lost 3 bases and 4 bases respectively, with 28 bases between them. The CDR3 region is CASSHRDPGAETWGGNTIYF. CDR3 coding DNA: TGCGCCAGCAGCCACCGTGACCCGGGAGCCGAAACGTGGGGAGGAAACACCATATATTTT.

The chain uses TRBV25-1 and TRBJ1-4, with D uncertain. The CDR3 has 16 residues. Trimming took 1 base from V and 8 from J, leaving 17 bases between them. Germline V CDR1 and CDR2: MGHDK, SYGVNS. CDR3 loop: CASSESQRTPREKLFF. The CDR3 DNA is TGTGCCAGCAGTGAATCCCAGCGGACGCCCCGGGAAAAACTGTTTTTT.

The rearrangement joins TRBV19 to TRBJ2-7; 13 positions agree with TRBD2. CDR1 and CDR2 from the germline V gene are LNHDA and SQIVND (reference sequence). The V gene end was trimmed by 4 bases and the J gene end by 5 bases; junction bases not matched to a gene: 8. The CDR3 totals 16 residues. CDR3 coding DNA: TGTGCCAGTAGTACCGGGACTAGCGGGACTTTCAACGAGCAGTACTTC. Residues: CASSTGTSGTFNEQYF.

This chain uses TRBV5-4 with TRBJ2-3; TRBD2 matches 7 bases. The ends lost 3 bases at V and 7 bases at J; junction bases unmatched: 8. CDR1 is SGHNT, CDR2 YYREEE, per germline (reference sequence). This CDR3 spans 14 amino acids. CDR3 in amino acids: CASSSPGLPNTQYF. CDR3 bases: TGTGCCAGCAGCTCCCCGGGACTACCAAATACGCAGTATTTT.

The chain employs TRBV6-5 and TRBJ2-7; 7 bases fit TRBD2. J was trimmed by 0 bases and V by 0 bases; bases with no gene match: 5. Germline values: CDR1 MNHEY, CDR2 SVGAGI. CDR3 size: 16 residues. The CDR3 DNA sequence: TGTGCCAGCAGTTACTCCAGCGGGGCTAGCTCCTACGAGCAGTACTTC. It is translated as CASSYSSGASSYEQYF.

V and J are TRBV18 and TRBJ1-1; 8 nucleotides line up with TRBD1. V lost 5 bases and J lost 3; bases outside the gene matches: 8. CDR1 KGHSH and CDR2 LQKENI come from the germline V gene. The CDR3 runs 15 residues. Written as DNA, the CDR3 is TGTGCCAGCTCAAACCCAGGGACAGGCGACACTGAAGCTTTCTTT. Translation gives CASSNPGTGDTEAFF.

This clone was counted between two and nine times. V gene TRBV19 combines with J gene TRBJ2-1; 7 nucleotides align to TRBD1. CDR3 size: 16 residues. V trimming: 5 bases; J trimming: 1 base; junction bases outside the gene matches: 8. Looked up from germline, CDR1 is LNHDA and CDR2 is SQIVND (reference sequence). The CDR3 spells CASSPKGTVSYNEQFF. For the CDR3, the DNA is TGTGCCAGTAGTCCCAAGGGGACAGTTTCCTACAATGAGCAGTTCTTC. The complete variable domain, with remaining parts taken from reference TRBV19 and TRBJ2-1, reads DGGITQSPKYLFRKEGQNVTLSCEQNLNHDAMYWYRQDPGQGLRLIYYSQIVNDFQKGDIAEGYSVSREKKESFPLTVTSAQKNPTAFYLCASSPKGTVSYNEQFFGPGTRLTVL.

A few counts support this clone. The chain carries TRBV5-1 and TRBJ2-7; D might be TRBD1 (5 bases). This CDR3 spans 18 amino acids. CDR1 and CDR2 (germline): SGHRS, YFSETQ. Trimming removed 4 bases from V and 2 bases from J, with 25 bases in between. The CDR3 sequence is CASSGPTTTAMNAYEQYF. CDR3 sequence (DNA): TGCGCCAGCAGCGGCCCCACGACGACAGCGATGAACGCCTACGAGCAGTACTTC. Drawing the rest from reference TRBV5-1 and TRBJ2-7, the complete variable domain is KAGVTQTPRYLIKTRGQQVTLSCSPISGHRSVSWYQQTPGQGLQFLFEYFSETQRNKGNFPGRFSGRQFSNSRSEMNVSTLELGDSALYLCASSGPTTTAMNAYEQYFGPGTRLTVT.

The chain recombines TRBV27 with TRBJ1-4; a weak D match, TRBD1 (6 bases). Germline CDR1 and CDR2: MNHEY and SMNVEV (reference sequence). The CDR3 has 14 amino acids. V lost 5 bases to trimming and J lost 8 bases, with 15 bases between them. Here the CDR3 DNA reads TGTGCCAGCAGTAGGGGGGGGAAAGGGGAAAAACTGTTTTTT. Its translation is CASSRGGKGEKLFF.

V is TRBV2 and J is TRBJ2-3, with 10 nucleotides matching TRBD2. V gave up 7 bases and J gave up 8 bases; unmatched junction bases: 3. Germline values: CDR1 SNHLY, CDR2 FYNNEI. CDR3 length: 12 residues. This chain's CDR3 is CASNRLAGTQYF. The CDR3 nucleotides are TGTGCCAGCAATCGACTAGCGGGTACGCAGTATTTT.

The chain couples TRBV7-6 to TRBJ2-7; D is ambiguous. The CDR3 consists of 14 residues. Trimming cost V 2 bases and J 0 bases, with 8 bases left between them. Per germline, CDR1 SGHVS and CDR2 FNYEAQ. The CDR3 region has the DNA TGTGCCAGCAGCTTATTTATCAGCTCCTACGAGCAGTACTTC. Its protein product is CASSLFISSYEQYF.

The chain is built from TRBV30 and TRBJ1-5, with D tentatively TRBD1 (5 bases). Germline V lookup: CDR1 GTSNPN, CDR2 SVGIG (reference sequence). This CDR3 has 13 residues. Trimming cost V 3 bases and J 5 bases, with 11 bases left between them. The CDR3 DNA follows: TGTGCCTGGAGCGGGGGTTGGGATCAGCCCCAGCATTTT. Its protein product is CAWSGGWDQPQHF.

The rearrangement joins TRBV19 to TRBJ2-3; no reliable D call. Germline values: CDR1 LNHDA, CDR2 SQIVND (reference sequence). The CDR3 loop spans 15 amino acids. Trimming pared 10 bases from V and 3 bases from J, leaving 20 bases between. CDR3 coding DNA: TGTGCCACCACTGGCGGTTCTGCTCGAACAGATACGCAGTATTTT. Translating gives CATTGGSARTDTQYF.

This chain connects TRBV18 to TRBJ2-2; 9 bases are shared with TRBD1. Germline V gene lookup returns CDR1 KGHSH and CDR2 LQKENI. This CDR3 has 14 residues. Trimming cost V 4 bases and J 6 bases; bases outside gene matches: 3. The DNA of the CDR3 is TGTGCCAGCTCACTACAGGGGGCGCCCGGGGAGCTGTTTTTT. It codes for CASSLQGAPGELFF. Full variable domain (missing parts from reference TRBV18 and TRBJ2-2): NAGVMQNPRHLVRRRGQEARLRCSPMKGHSHVYWYRQLPEEGLKFMVYLQKENIIDESGMPKERFSAEFPKEGPSILRIQQVVRGDSAAYFCASSLQGAPGELFFGEGSRLTVL.

The chain combines TRBV7-9 with TRBJ2-7; a weak D match, TRBD1 (6 bases). In germline, CDR1 is SEHNR, CDR2 FQNEAQ (reference sequence). Trimming left V 5 bases short and J 3 bases short, with 11 bases between. The CDR3 loop spans 13 amino acids. CDR3 sequence reads: CASSAGAGYEQYF. The CDR3 nucleotides read TGTGCCAGCAGCGCAGGGGCAGGCTACGAGCAGTACTTC.

This clone was recorded once. The chain is built from TRBV4-1 and TRBJ2-7; weak D call: TRBD1 (6 bases). The V gene's germline CDR1 is MGHRA and CDR2 YSYEKL. With 2 bases removed from V and 0 bases from J, the gap between germline ends came to 17 bases. The CDR3 totals 17 residues. The CDR3 nucleotides read TGCGCCAGCAGCCAATTCGACAGGCCCGAAAGCTCCTACGAGCAGTACTTC. Protein product: CASSQFDRPESSYEQYF.

V is TRBV6-1 and J is TRBJ1-2, with D hard to call. The CDR3 runs 15 residues. The germline gives CDR1 MNHNS, CDR2 SASEGT. V was clipped by 0 bases and J by 2 bases, with 10 bases between them. CDR3 sequence (DNA): TGTGCCAGCAGTGAAGCGCGGAGGGTAAACTATGGCTACACCTTC. It yields the protein CASSEARRVNYGYTF.

In DNA, the CDR3 is TGTGCCAGCAGCCAAGAGCCGACAGGACGGATGGGCGAGCAGTACTTC. It translates to CASSQEPTGRMGEQYF. The chain joins TRBV4-2 to TRBJ2-7, with D possibly being TRBD1 (6 bases). The germline gives CDR1 LGHNA, CDR2 YNFKEQ. The ends were cut back, 0 bases at V and 6 bases at J, with 18 bases in the middle. This CDR3 is 16 amino acids long.

The chain recombines TRBV6-6 with TRBJ1-6; 8 bases are a match to TRBD1. The germline CDR1 and CDR2 sequences are MNHNY and SVGAGI (reference sequence). CDR3 length: 12 residues. V shed 10 bases, J shed 10 bases, and the junction held 6 bases outside the gene matches. CDR3 region: CATAQGASPLHF. The DNA for the CDR3 is TGTGCCACGGCCCAGGGGGCGTCACCCCTCCACTTT.